This entry is about one T cell receptor beta chain. This CDR3 is built from 15 residues. CDR1 MDHEN and CDR2 SYDVKM come from the germline V gene. The V and J ends lost 2 bases and 2 bases, in that order; junction bases with no gene match: 4. This entry comes from a study of spatial heterogeneity in lung cancer. In the study overall: Raw reads contained each unique TCR and UMI combination more than ten times on average.

In TCRdb, the 5' RACE reads were re-called with MiXCR into one record per CDR3 protein. Here the sample spans approximately 11,000 distinct CDR3 sequences, approximately 25% being singletons. Time point noted: sample taken at primary tumor resection. Without sorting, whole RNA was sequenced from tumor, nontumor lung or frozen PBMC. The chain joins TRBV28 to TRBJ2-3; 7 nucleotides match TRBD2. This material consisted of PBMCs, taken at surgery. The receptor comes from a female donor with early-stage non-small cell lung cancer. The CDR3 here is CASSLGGGVTDTQYF. CDR3 sequence (DNA): TGTGCCAGCAGTTTAGGGGGAGGGGTCACAGATACGCAGTATTTT.